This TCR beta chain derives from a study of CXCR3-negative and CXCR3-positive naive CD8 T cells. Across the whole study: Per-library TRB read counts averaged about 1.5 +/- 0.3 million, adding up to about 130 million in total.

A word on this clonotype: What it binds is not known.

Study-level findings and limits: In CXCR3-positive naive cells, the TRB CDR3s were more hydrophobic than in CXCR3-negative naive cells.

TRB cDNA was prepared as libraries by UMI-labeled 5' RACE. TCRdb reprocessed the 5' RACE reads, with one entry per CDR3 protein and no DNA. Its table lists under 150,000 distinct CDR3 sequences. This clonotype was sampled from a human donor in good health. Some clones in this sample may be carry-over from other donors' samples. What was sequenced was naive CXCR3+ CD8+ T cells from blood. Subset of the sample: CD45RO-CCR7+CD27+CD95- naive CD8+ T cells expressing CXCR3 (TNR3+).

The CDR3 sequence: CASSLERPGIHEQYF. This chain uses TRBV5-6 with TRBJ2-7; TCRdb names TRBD1, which stays unverified in the absence of DNA. The CDR3 covers 15 residues. Germline values: CDR1 SGHDT, CDR2 YYEEEE. The full variable domain, its missing parts supplied by reference TRBV5-6 and TRBJ2-7, is DAGVTQSPTHLIKTRGQQVTLRCSPKSGHDTVSWYQQALGQGPQFIFQYYEEEERQRGNFPDRFSGHQFPNYSSELNVNALLLGDSALYLCASSLERPGIHEQYFGPGTRLTVT.